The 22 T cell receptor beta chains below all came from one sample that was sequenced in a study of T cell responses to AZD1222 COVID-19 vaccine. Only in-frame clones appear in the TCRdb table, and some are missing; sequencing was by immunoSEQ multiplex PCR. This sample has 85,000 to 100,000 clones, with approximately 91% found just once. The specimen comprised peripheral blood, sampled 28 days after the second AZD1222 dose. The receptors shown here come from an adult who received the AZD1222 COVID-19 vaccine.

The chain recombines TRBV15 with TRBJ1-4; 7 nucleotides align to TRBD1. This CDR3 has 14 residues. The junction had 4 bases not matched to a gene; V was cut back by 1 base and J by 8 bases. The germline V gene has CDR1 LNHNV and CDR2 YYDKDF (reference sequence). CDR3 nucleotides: TGTGCCACCAGCAGAGTGGCAGGGGGAGAAAAACTGTTTTTT. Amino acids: CATSRVAGGEKLFF.

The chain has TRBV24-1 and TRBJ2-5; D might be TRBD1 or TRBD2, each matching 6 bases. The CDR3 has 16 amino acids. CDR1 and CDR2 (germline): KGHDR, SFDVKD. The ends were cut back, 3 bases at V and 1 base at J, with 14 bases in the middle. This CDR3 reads CATSDTGADFQETQYF. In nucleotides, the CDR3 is TGTGCCACCAGTGATACGGGGGCAGATTTCCAAGAGACCCAGTACTTC.

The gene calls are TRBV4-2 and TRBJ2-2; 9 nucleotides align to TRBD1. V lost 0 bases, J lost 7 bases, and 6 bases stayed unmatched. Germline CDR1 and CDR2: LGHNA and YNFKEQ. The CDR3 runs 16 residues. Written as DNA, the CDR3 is TGTGCCAGCAGCCAAGATCAGGGGACAGGGTACGGGGAGCTGTTTTTT. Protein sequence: CASSQDQGTGYGELFF.

CDR3 protein: CSAVGPNTEAFF. CDR3 bases: TGCAGCGCGGTGGGTCCGAACACTGAAGCTTTCTTT. This rearrangement joins TRBV29-1 to TRBJ1-1; D not resolved. CDR1 SQVTM and CDR2 ANQGSEA come from the germline V gene. Between the trimmed V and J ends, which lost 7 bases and 1 base, there was a span of 10 bases. CDR3 length equals 12 residues.

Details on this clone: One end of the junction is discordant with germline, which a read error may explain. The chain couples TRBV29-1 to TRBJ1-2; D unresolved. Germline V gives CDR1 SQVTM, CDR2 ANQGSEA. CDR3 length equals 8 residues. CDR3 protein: CSVDSESF. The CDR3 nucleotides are TGCAGCGTTGATTCCGAGAGCTTC.

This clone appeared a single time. CDR3 nucleotides: TGTGCCAGCAGCCAAGTCCGCAATGAGCAGTTCTTC. This translates into CASSQVRNEQFF. The chain couples TRBV3-1 (or the pseudogene TRBV3-2) to TRBJ2-1, with unresolved D. This CDR3 spans 12 amino acids. Germline CDR1 LGHDT, CDR2 YNNKEL (reference sequence). Deletions cut 1 base from V and 6 bases from J, with 4 bases between.

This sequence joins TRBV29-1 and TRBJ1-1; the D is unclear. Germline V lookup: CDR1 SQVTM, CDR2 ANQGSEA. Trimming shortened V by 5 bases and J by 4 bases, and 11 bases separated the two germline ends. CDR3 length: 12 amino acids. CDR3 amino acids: CSVLGWSTEAFF. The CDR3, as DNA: TGCAGCGTTTTAGGGTGGAGCACTGAAGCTTTCTTT.

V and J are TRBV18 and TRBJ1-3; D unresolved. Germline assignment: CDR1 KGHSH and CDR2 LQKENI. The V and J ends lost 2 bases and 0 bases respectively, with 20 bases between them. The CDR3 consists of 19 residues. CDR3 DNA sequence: TGTGCCAGCTCACCAAAGACCGGTGTAGGGAGGACCTCTGGAAACACCATATATTTT. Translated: CASSPKTGVGRTSGNTIYF.

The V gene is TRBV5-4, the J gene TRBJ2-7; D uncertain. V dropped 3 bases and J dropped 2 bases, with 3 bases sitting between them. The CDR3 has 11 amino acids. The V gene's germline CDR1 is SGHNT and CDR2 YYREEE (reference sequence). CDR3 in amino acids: CASSSAYEQYF. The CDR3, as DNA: TGTGCCAGCAGCTCCGCCTACGAGCAGTACTTC. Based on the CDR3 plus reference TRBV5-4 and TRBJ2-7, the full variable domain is ETGVTQSPTHLIKTRGQQVTLRCSSQSGHNTVSWYQQALGQGPQFIFQYYREEENGRGNFPPRFSGLQFPNYSSELNVNALELDDSALYLCASSSAYEQYFGPGTRLTVT.

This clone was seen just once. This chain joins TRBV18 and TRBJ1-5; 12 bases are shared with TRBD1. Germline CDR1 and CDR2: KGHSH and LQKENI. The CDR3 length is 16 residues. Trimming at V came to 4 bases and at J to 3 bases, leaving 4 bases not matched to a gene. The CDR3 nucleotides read TGTGCCAGCTCACTGGGGACAGGGGGCTCCAATCAGCCCCAGCATTTT. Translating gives CASSLGTGGSNQPQHF.

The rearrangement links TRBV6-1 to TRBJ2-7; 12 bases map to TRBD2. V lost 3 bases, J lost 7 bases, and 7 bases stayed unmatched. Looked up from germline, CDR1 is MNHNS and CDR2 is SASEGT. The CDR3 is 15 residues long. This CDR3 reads CASSETSGSPGEQYF. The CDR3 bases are TGTGCCAGCAGTGAGACTAGCGGGAGCCCCGGGGAGCAGTACTTC.

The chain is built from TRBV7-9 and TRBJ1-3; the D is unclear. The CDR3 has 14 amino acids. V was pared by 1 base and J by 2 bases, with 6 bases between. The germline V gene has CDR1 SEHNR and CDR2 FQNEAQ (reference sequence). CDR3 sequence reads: CASSLGSPGNTIYF. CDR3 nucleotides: TGTGCCAGCAGCTTAGGGTCCCCTGGAAACACCATATATTTT.

In DNA, the CDR3 is TGTGCCAGTAGCTTCCGAAGGGGCTTCGGTGAGCAGTTCTTC. It yields the protein CASSFRRGFGEQFF. The chain links TRBV19 to TRBJ2-1, with D possibly TRBD1 on 5 matching bases. The CDR3 is 14 amino acids. Trimming cost V 6 bases and J 9 bases, with 18 bases left between them. Germline CDR1 reads LNHDA; CDR2 reads SQIVND (reference sequence).

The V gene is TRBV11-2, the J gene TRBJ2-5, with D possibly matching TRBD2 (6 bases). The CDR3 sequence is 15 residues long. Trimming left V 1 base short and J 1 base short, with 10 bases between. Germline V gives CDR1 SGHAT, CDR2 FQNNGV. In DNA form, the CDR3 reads TGTGCCAGCAGCTTAGGCGGCGGGGTCCAAGAGACCCAGTACTTC. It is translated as CASSLGGGVQETQYF.

CDR3 amino acids: CATSDPGQALAGYTF. The DNA of the CDR3 is TGTGCCACCAGTGATCCGGGACAGGCACTAGCTGGCTACACCTTC. V and J are TRBV24-1 and TRBJ1-2, with 8 bases that match TRBD1. The germline V gene encodes CDR1 KGHDR and CDR2 SFDVKD. The CDR3 has 15 amino acids. V lost 3 bases to trimming and J lost 7 bases; unmatched junction nucleotides: 9.

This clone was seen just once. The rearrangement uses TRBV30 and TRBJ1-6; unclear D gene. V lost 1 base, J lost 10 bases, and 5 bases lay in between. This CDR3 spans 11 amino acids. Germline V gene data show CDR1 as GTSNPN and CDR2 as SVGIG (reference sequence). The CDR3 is CAWSASSPLHF. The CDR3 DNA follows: TGTGCCTGGAGTGCTAGCTCACCCCTCCACTTT.

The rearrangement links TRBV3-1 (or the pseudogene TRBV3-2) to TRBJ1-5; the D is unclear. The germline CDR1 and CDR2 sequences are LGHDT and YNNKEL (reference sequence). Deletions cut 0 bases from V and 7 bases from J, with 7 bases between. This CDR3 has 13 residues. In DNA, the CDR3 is TGTGCCAGCAGCCAAGACCGAGGCCAGCCCCAGCATTTT. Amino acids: CASSQDRGQPQHF.

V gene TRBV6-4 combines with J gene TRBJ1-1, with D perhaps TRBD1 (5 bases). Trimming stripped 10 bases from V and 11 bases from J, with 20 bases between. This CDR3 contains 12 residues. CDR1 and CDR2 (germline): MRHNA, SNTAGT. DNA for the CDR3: TGTGCCATTTGGACATCGGCCGAAGGGGCTTTCTTT. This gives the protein CAIWTSAEGAFF.

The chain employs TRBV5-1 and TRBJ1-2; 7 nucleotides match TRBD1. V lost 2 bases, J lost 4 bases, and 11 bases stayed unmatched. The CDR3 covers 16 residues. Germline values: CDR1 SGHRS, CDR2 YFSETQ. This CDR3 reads CASSFSSGTVFYGYTF. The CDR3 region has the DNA TGCGCCAGCAGCTTTTCCTCCGGGACAGTTTTCTATGGCTACACCTTC.

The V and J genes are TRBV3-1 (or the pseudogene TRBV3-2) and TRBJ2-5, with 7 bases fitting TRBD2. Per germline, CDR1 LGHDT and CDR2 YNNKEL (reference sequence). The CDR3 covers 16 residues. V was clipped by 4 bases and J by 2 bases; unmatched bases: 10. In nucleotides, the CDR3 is TGTGCCAGCAGCCCCCTGCTAGCGGACGGACAAGAGACCCAGTACTTC. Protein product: CASSPLLADGQETQYF.

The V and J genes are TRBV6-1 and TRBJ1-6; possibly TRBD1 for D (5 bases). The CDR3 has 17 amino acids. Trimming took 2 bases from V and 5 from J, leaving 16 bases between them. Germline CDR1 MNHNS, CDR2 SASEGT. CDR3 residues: CASSERGWGTDNSPLHF. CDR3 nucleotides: TGTGCCAGCAGTGAACGGGGATGGGGGACGGATAATTCACCCCTCCACTTT.

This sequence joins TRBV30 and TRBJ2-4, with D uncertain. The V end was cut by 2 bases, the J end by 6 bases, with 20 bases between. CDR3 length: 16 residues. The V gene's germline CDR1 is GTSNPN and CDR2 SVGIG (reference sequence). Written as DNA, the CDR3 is TGTGCCTGGAGTCTGTGGGCAGGTGAGAGGAGAAACATTCAGTACTTC. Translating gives CAWSLWAGERRNIQYF.